What follows are 21 T cell receptor beta chains derived from one specimen sequenced in a study of blood T cells in healthy people across ages. Using a J-beta primer mix together with a sample-barcoded 5' primer, a second PCR was run for roughly 6 to 12 cycles. From the 5' RACE reads, TCRdb called clonotypes with MiXCR, one entry per CDR3 protein. The sample lists around 1.5 million distinct CDR3 sequences; roughly 32% were seen once. Sequenced: blood. The receptors derive from a woman between 25 and 40 years old in good health.

Details on this clonotype: A read error may explain this, as a much larger clone is one base away. The chain has TRBV12-3 or TRBV12-4 and TRBJ2-7; 8 bases agree with TRBD2. The CDR3 runs to 14 residues. CDR3 residues: CASSPGTSAYEQHF. CDR3 nucleotide sequence: TGTGCCAGCAGTCCTGGGACTAGTGCCTACGAGCAGCACTTC.

This clonotype was counted a few times. The rearrangement links TRBV28 to TRBJ2-3; 10 bases map to TRBD2. CDR3 length: 18 residues. Germline V CDR1 and CDR2: MDHEN, SYDVKM. The ends lost 1 base at V and 0 bases at J; junction bases unmatched: 7. The CDR3 loop reads CASSLSSGRATSTDTQYF. The CDR3 coding sequence is TGTGCCAGCAGTTTATCTAGCGGGAGAGCTACTAGCACAGATACGCAGTATTTT.

The rearrangement links TRBV20-1 to TRBJ2-1; TRBD2 aligns across 8 bases. Germline V gene sequence: CDR1 DFQATT, CDR2 SNEGSKA (reference sequence). The CDR3 extends over 17 amino acids. The J segment lost 6 bases and the V segment lost 6 bases, leaving 19 bases of the junction unmatched. CDR3 sequence (DNA): TGCAGTGCCGAGGGGTTTGCGGGGGGCCGGAGAATCAATGAGCAGTTCTTC. This gives the protein CSAEGFAGGRRINEQFF.

The rearrangement uses TRBV9 and TRBJ1-3; 8 nucleotides match TRBD1. The CDR3 loop spans 15 amino acids. The J segment lost 4 bases and the V segment lost 3 bases, leaving 6 bases of the junction unmatched. Germline values: CDR1 SGDLS, CDR2 YYNGEE. DNA of the CDR3: TGTGCCAGCAGCGCTCGACAGGGGACCGGAAACACCATATATTTT. Translation: CASSARQGTGNTIYF.

The J gene is TRBJ1-6, the V gene TRBV7-9; D unclear. Trimming removed 7 bases from V and 7 bases from J, with 14 bases in between. CDR1 and CDR2 from the germline V gene are SEHNR and FQNEAQ (reference sequence). The CDR3 length is 14 residues. The CDR3 protein is CASTFPDPNSPLHF. CDR3 coding DNA: TGTGCCAGCACCTTTCCGGATCCCAATTCACCCCTCCACTTT.

This chain links TRBV20-1 with TRBJ2-7, with 9 bases aligning to TRBD1. The germline V gene encodes CDR1 DFQATT and CDR2 SNEGSKA (reference sequence). This CDR3 comprises 15 residues. J was trimmed by 0 bases and V by 6 bases; bases with no gene match: 9. CDR3 protein: CSAYPTGGSSYEQYF. CDR3 nucleotide sequence: TGCAGTGCGTACCCCACAGGGGGCAGCTCCTACGAGCAGTACTTC.

This clonotype was detected only a few times. The gene calls are TRBV20-1 and TRBJ1-2, with a tentative D call TRBD1 (6 bases). V dropped 3 bases and J dropped 8 bases, with 13 bases sitting between them. This CDR3 spans 12 amino acids. Germline CDR1 DFQATT, CDR2 SNEGSKA (reference sequence). CDR3 residues: CSASVRGAGYTF. The CDR3 region has the DNA TGCAGTGCTAGCGTACGGGGGGCAGGCTACACCTTC.

This clonotype was seen only a few times. This sequence joins TRBV5-1 and TRBJ2-1, with D perhaps matching TRBD2 (5 bases). Trimming took 4 bases from V and 4 from J, leaving 12 bases between them. CDR1 SGHRS and CDR2 YFSETQ come from the germline V gene. The length of the CDR3 is 14 residues. The CDR3 protein is CASSPGSAYNEQFF. The CDR3 region has the DNA TGCGCCAGCAGCCCCGGTAGCGCTTACAATGAGCAGTTCTTC.

This clonotype was detected only a few times. The V call is TRBV6-2 or TRBV6-3, the J call TRBJ2-3; possibly TRBD2 for D (5 bases). Trimming shortened V by 8 bases and J by 5 bases, and 17 bases separated the two germline ends. This CDR3 has 14 amino acids. The germline CDR1 and CDR2 sequences are MNHEY and SVGEGT. CDR3 region: CASGSQDSGDTQYF. DNA for the CDR3: TGTGCCAGCGGGAGCCAGGACTCGGGAGATACGCAGTATTTT.

This chain uses TRBV19 with TRBJ1-1; TRBD1 is a possible D gene (5 bases). Trimming stripped 7 bases from V and 1 base from J, with 10 bases between. Germline V lookup: CDR1 LNHDA, CDR2 SQIVND (reference sequence). The CDR3 is 13 residues long. CDR3 protein: CASTGLPNTEAFF. As DNA, the CDR3 is TGTGCCAGTACAGGGCTTCCGAACACTGAAGCTTTCTTT.

This clonotype came up many times. This chain joins TRBV5-8 and TRBJ1-5; D is ambiguous. Germline loops: CDR1 SGHTS, CDR2 YDEGEE. The CDR3 has 15 amino acids. V lost 2 bases, J lost 2 bases, and 11 bases lay in between. For the CDR3, the DNA is TGTGCCAGCAGCTTACTTGGGCAGGGCAATCAGCCCCAGCATTTT. Translation: CASSLLGQGNQPQHF.

This clonotype was counted at least ten times. The chain carries TRBV20-1 and TRBJ1-2; D is ambiguous. V gave up 3 bases and J gave up 0 bases, with 2 bases separating them. Germline V gene lookup returns CDR1 DFQATT and CDR2 SNEGSKA (reference sequence). This CDR3 spans 11 amino acids. The CDR3 coding sequence is TGCAGTGCTAGGCCTAACTATGGCTACACCTTC. As protein: CSARPNYGYTF.

This clonotype was observed at least ten times. The genes are TRBV29-1 and TRBJ2-3, with 8 bases fitting TRBD2. Per the germline V gene, CDR1 is SQVTM and CDR2 is ANQGSEA. The CDR3 totals 13 residues. Trimming took 7 bases from V and 1 from J; bases not matched to a gene: 4. The CDR3 region is CSANSGGTDTQYF. DNA for the CDR3: TGCAGCGCTAATAGCGGGGGCACAGATACGCAGTATTTT.

J is TRBJ1-2 and V is TRBV6-2 or TRBV6-3; 7 nucleotides agree with TRBD1. Germline CDR1 is MNHEY and CDR2 is SVGEGT. This CDR3 is built from 15 residues. V trimming: 2 bases; J trimming: 5 bases; junction bases outside the gene matches: 8. The CDR3 region is CASSYARTGGYGYTF. The CDR3 nucleotides read TGTGCCAGCAGTTACGCCCGGACAGGAGGTTATGGCTACACCTTC.

The J gene is TRBJ1-6, the V gene TRBV3-1; TRBD1 might be the D (5 bases). The CDR3 runs 14 residues. V lost 4 bases, J lost 10 bases, and 14 bases lay in between. CDR1 LGHDT and CDR2 YNNKEL come from the germline V gene (reference sequence). The CDR3 nucleotides are TGTGCCAGCAGCCCCAGGGTGAGGGAGTCACCCCTCCACTTT. Its translation is CASSPRVRESPLHF. Supplemented by reference TRBV3-1 and TRBJ1-6, the full variable domain reads DTAVSQTPKYLVTQMGNDKSIKCEQNLGHDTMYWYKQDSKKFLKIMFSYNNKELIINETVPNRFSPKSPDKAHLNLHINSLELGDSAVYFCASSPRVRESPLHFGNGTRLTVT.

With regard to this clonotype: A junction boundary mismatches the germline segment, possibly from a read error. CDR3 protein: CASSLGPGPYNGQFF. In DNA, the CDR3 is TGTGCCAGCAGCCTGGGACCCGGTCCCTACAATGGGCAGTTCTTC. This chain links TRBV5-6 with TRBJ2-1; perhaps D is TRBD1 or TRBD2 (5 bases each). Germline V lookup: CDR1 SGHDT, CDR2 YYEEEE. The length of the CDR3 is 15 residues.

This clonotype was detected ten times or more. The genes are TRBV29-1 and TRBJ2-1; 7 bases are shared with TRBD2. The CDR3 runs to 12 residues. Trimming took 7 bases from V and 8 from J; bases not matched to a gene: 8. The germline gives CDR1 SQVTM, CDR2 ANQGSEA. In nucleotides, the CDR3 is TGCAGCGGTTCGACTAGCATGGATGAGCAGTTCTTC. Encoded protein: CSGSTSMDEQFF.

As regards this clonotype: A junction boundary mismatches the germline segment, possibly from a read error. This chain uses TRBV29-1 with TRBJ2-7; tentative D call: TRBD1 (6 bases). The germline V gene encodes CDR1 SQVTM and CDR2 ANQGSEA. There are 13 residues in the CDR3. The CDR3 sequence: CSVDRQGTYKQYF. The CDR3 DNA reads as TGCAGCGTTGATAGGCAGGGGACCTACAAGCAGTACTTC.

The chain joins TRBV7-9 to TRBJ2-6; either TRBD1 or TRBD2 may supply D (7 bases each). Trimming took 0 bases from V and 2 from J, leaving 11 bases between them. Germline CDR1 SEHNR, CDR2 FQNEAQ (reference sequence). The CDR3 covers 17 residues. The CDR3: CASSLAGGGAGANVLTF. DNA for the CDR3: TGTGCCAGCAGCTTAGCGGGAGGGGGCGCTGGGGCCAACGTCCTGACTTTC.

This clonotype was found a few times. The V gene is TRBV30, the J gene TRBJ2-6; D possibly corresponds to TRBD1 (6 bases). V lost 3 bases and J lost 4, with 10 bases in between. Germline CDR1 is GTSNPN and CDR2 is SVGIG (reference sequence). The CDR3 length is 14 residues. The CDR3 loop reads CAWSTGTGANVLTF. CDR3 in DNA: TGTGCCTGGAGCACAGGGACCGGGGCCAACGTCCTGACTTTC.

V usage is TRBV7-9 and J usage is TRBJ2-5; no definite D call. Gene TRBJ2-7 matches the end of the DNA better, so the J call may be wrong. From germline, CDR1 is SEHNR and CDR2 FQNEAQ (reference sequence). This CDR3 comprises 13 residues. CDR3: CASSLGAYNEQYF. CDR3 in DNA: TGTGCCAGCAGCTTAGGGGCCTACAACGAGCAGTACTTC.